One and the same sample provided the 30 T cell receptor beta chains below, sequenced in a study of blood T cell repertoires in COVID-19. Produced via immunoSEQ multiplex PCR; TCRdb's table is partial and in-frame only. The data show fewer than 300,000 clones, with 85% to 90% seen just once and 11% held by the top ten. The sequenced material came from peripheral blood. Source of these receptors: a man aged 50 to 59 with COVID-19, enrolled during active disease.

CDR3 nucleotides: TGTGCCAGCAGCGTAGGAAGGACTAGCGGGGTTCAAGAGACCCAGTACTTC. This sequence encodes CASSVGRTSGVQETQYF. J is TRBJ2-5 and V is TRBV9, with TRBD2 identical over 12 bases. The length of the CDR3 is 17 residues. Germline V lookup: CDR1 SGDLS, CDR2 YYNGEE. V gave up 0 bases and J gave up 2 bases; unmatched junction bases: 5. Full variable domain (outside the CDR3, taken from reference TRBV9 and TRBJ2-5): DSGVTQTPKHLITATGQRVTLRCSPRSGDLSVYWYQQSLDQGLQFLIQYYNGEERAKGNILERFSAQQFPDLHSELNLSSLELGDSALYFCASSVGRTSGVQETQYFGPGTRLLVL.

The chain uses TRBV7-9 and TRBJ2-7, with 11 bases aligning to TRBD2. V was pared by 5 bases and J by 4 bases, with 10 bases of the junction left unmatched. Germline V gives CDR1 SEHNR, CDR2 FQNEAQ (reference sequence). This CDR3 region has 16 residues. For the CDR3, the DNA is TGTGCCAGCAGCCCGTTTTTACTAGCGGGAGAATACGAGCAGTACTTC. It encodes CASSPFLLAGEYEQYF.

The chain joins TRBV18 to TRBJ2-5, with 7 bases lining up with TRBD2. With 6 bases clipped from V and 3 bases from J, the junction kept 7 bases outside the gene matches. The CDR3 extends over 14 amino acids. Per the germline V gene, CDR1 is KGHSH and CDR2 is LQKENI. In DNA form, the CDR3 reads TGTGCCAGCTCCCCCCTGGGGGGGGAAGAGACCCAGTACTTC. Amino acids: CASSPLGGEETQYF.

This chain uses TRBV5-1 with TRBJ2-3; D may be TRBD2 (5 bases). V was cut by 4 bases and J by 6 bases, with 12 bases left in between. The CDR3 runs 13 residues. CDR1 is SGHRS, CDR2 YFSETQ, per germline. The CDR3 is CASSGLNWDTQYF. CDR3 DNA: TGCGCCAGCAGCGGACTCAATTGGGATACGCAGTATTTT. Together with reference TRBV5-1 and TRBJ2-3, the CDR3 gives the full variable domain: KAGVTQTPRYLIKTRGQQVTLSCSPISGHRSVSWYQQTPGQGLQFLFEYFSETQRNKGNFPGRFSGRQFSNSRSEMNVSTLELGDSALYLCASSGLNWDTQYFGPGTRLTVL.

The rearrangement uses TRBV7-8 and TRBJ1-5; no clear D. This CDR3 region has 14 residues. V was trimmed by 5 bases and J by 1 base, leaving 9 bases between them. Germline V gives CDR1 SGHVS, CDR2 FQNEAQ. Here the CDR3 reads CASSVRPSNQPQHF. The CDR3 DNA reads TGTGCCAGCAGCGTGAGGCCGAGCAATCAGCCCCAGCATTTT. The whole variable domain, filled in from reference TRBV7-8 and TRBJ1-5, reads GAGVSQSPRYKVAKRGQDVALRCDPISGHVSLFWYQQALGQGPEFLTYFQNEAQLDKSGLPSDRFFAERPEGSVSTLKIQRTQQEDSAVYLCASSVRPSNQPQHFGDGTRLSIL.

The chain uses TRBV18 and TRBJ2-5, with D unresolved. Germline V CDR1 and CDR2: KGHSH, LQKENI. The CDR3 is 14 residues long. Trimming removed 3 bases at V and 2 bases at J, with 10 bases between. This CDR3 is CASSPRNSQETQYF. The CDR3, as DNA: TGTGCCAGCTCACCCCGGAACAGTCAAGAGACCCAGTACTTC.

V is TRBV2 and J is TRBJ1-3; D uncertain. V dropped 1 base and J dropped 3 bases, with 10 bases sitting between them. Germline V gives CDR1 SNHLY, CDR2 FYNNEI. The CDR3 is 15 residues long. For the CDR3, the DNA is TGTGCCAGCAGTGAAGGGGGAGGGAATGGAAACACCATATATTTT. Translated, it gives CASSEGGGNGNTIYF.

The rearrangement links TRBV7-2 to TRBJ2-2; D unclear. The CDR3 runs to 15 residues. The ends were cut back, 0 bases at V and 7 bases at J, with 12 bases in the middle. The germline gives CDR1 SGHTA, CDR2 FQGNSA. CDR3 DNA: TGTGCCAGCAGCTTAGCGTTGTTAGTGGTCGGGGAGCTGTTTTTT. Translated, it gives CASSLALLVVGELFF.

This chain joins TRBV19 and TRBJ1-4; 7 bases are shared with TRBD1. V dropped 6 bases and J dropped 4; count of bases not matched to a gene: 8. Per germline, CDR1 LNHDA and CDR2 SQIVND (reference sequence). The CDR3 loop spans 15 amino acids. This CDR3 is CASRLPGTDNEKLFF. CDR3 coding DNA: TGTGCCAGTAGACTACCCGGGACAGATAATGAAAAACTGTTTTTT.

V usage is TRBV12-5 and J usage is TRBJ2-2; D may be TRBD2 (6 bases). Germline V gene lookup returns CDR1 LGHNT and CDR2 FRNRAP. V was clipped by 2 bases and J by 10 bases, with 17 bases between them. The CDR3 totals 15 residues. CDR3 region: CASGLSRGTSLELFF. The CDR3 nucleotides are TGTGCTAGTGGTTTGTCCCGGGGGACTTCCTTGGAGCTGTTTTTT. Full variable domain (missing parts from reference TRBV12-5 and TRBJ2-2): DARVTQTPRHKVTEMGQEVTMRCQPILGHNTVFWYRQTMMQGLELLAYFRNRAPLDDSGMPKDRFSAEMPDATLATLKIQPSEPRDSAVYFCASGLSRGTSLELFFGEGSRLTVL.

The J gene is TRBJ2-2, the V gene TRBV30; TRBD2 agrees at 14 bases. After removal of 5 bases from V and 7 bases from J, the junction contained 6 bases not matched to a gene. CDR1 GTSNPN and CDR2 SVGIG come from the germline V gene (reference sequence). The CDR3 consists of 15 residues. The CDR3 here is CAWEPGLAGVGELFF. CDR3 bases: TGTGCCTGGGAGCCGGGACTAGCGGGAGTCGGGGAGCTGTTTTTT.

The chain links TRBV7-3 to TRBJ2-3; TRBD2 matches at 8 bases. With V trimmed by 3 bases and J by 5 bases, 7 bases remained unmatched. This CDR3 is 15 amino acids long. Germline V CDR1 and CDR2: SGHTA, FQGTGA. The CDR3 reads CASSFSGIGGDTQYF. CDR3 nucleotide sequence: TGTGCCAGCAGCTTTAGCGGGATCGGGGGAGATACGCAGTATTTT. The whole variable domain, remainder taken from reference TRBV7-3 and TRBJ2-3, is GAGVSQTPSNKVTEKGKYVELRCDPISGHTALYWYRQSLGQGPEFLIYFQGTGAADDSGLPNDRFFAVRPEGSVSTLKIQRTERGDSAVYLCASSFSGIGGDTQYFGPGTRLTVL.

The chain is built from TRBV5-4 and TRBJ2-7; 9 nucleotides line up with TRBD1. The CDR3 covers 15 residues. CDR1 SGHNT and CDR2 YYREEE come from the germline V gene (reference sequence). V shed 1 base, J shed 2 bases, and the junction held 4 bases outside the gene matches. The CDR3 nucleotides read TGTGCCAGCAGCTTGCCGGACAGGGGCACCTACGAGCAGTACTTC. It is translated as CASSLPDRGTYEQYF.

This clone was seen more than once but under ten times. The J gene is TRBJ2-7, the V gene TRBV10-3; 9 nucleotides align to TRBD1. The CDR3 runs 15 residues. CDR1 is ENHRY, CDR2 SYGVKD, per germline. V shed 6 bases, J shed 3 bases, and the junction held 9 bases outside the gene matches. The CDR3 loop is CAIRPGQGSIYEQYF. The CDR3 coding sequence is TGTGCCATCAGACCAGGACAGGGGTCGATCTACGAGCAGTACTTC.

The CDR3 DNA reads TGTGCCAGCAGTTTAGACGTACTAGCGGGGACTCGGAGGGAGACCCAGTACTTC. Protein: CASSLDVLAGTRRETQYF. V usage is TRBV28 and J usage is TRBJ2-5, with TRBD2 matching 10 bases. Trimming removed 2 bases from V and 5 bases from J; junction bases left unmatched: 14. The CDR3 has 18 amino acids. Germline CDR1 reads MDHEN; CDR2 reads SYDVKM.

The chain uses TRBV5-5 and TRBJ1-1, with 9 nucleotides matching TRBD1. V shed 1 base, J shed 5 bases, and the junction held 9 bases outside the gene matches. The CDR3 has 16 residues. Germline V gene data show CDR1 as SGHKS and CDR2 as YYEKEE (reference sequence). The CDR3 region has the DNA TGTGCCAGCAGCTTGAGCCCTCGACAGGGGGGGACTGAAGCTTTCTTT. The encoded protein is CASSLSPRQGGTEAFF.

The V gene is TRBV5-1, the J gene TRBJ2-7; 9 bases agree with TRBD1. With V trimmed by 4 bases and J by 3 bases, 8 bases remained unmatched. This CDR3 comprises 15 residues. Germline CDR1 is SGHRS and CDR2 is YFSETQ. In nucleotides, the CDR3 is TGCGCCAGCAGCCTAAACAGGGGGCCCGACTACGAGCAGTACTTC. The encoded protein is CASSLNRGPDYEQYF. The variable domain in full, completed from reference TRBV5-1 and TRBJ2-7, reads KAGVTQTPRYLIKTRGQQVTLSCSPISGHRSVSWYQQTPGQGLQFLFEYFSETQRNKGNFPGRFSGRQFSNSRSEMNVSTLELGDSALYLCASSLNRGPDYEQYFGPGTRLTVT.

The rearrangement uses TRBV6-4 and TRBJ2-1, with 8 bases fitting TRBD2. This CDR3 is built from 13 residues. The V and J ends lost 4 bases and 8 bases, in that order; junction bases with no gene match: 4. Germline V gene sequence: CDR1 MRHNA, CDR2 SNTAGT. The CDR3: CASSAGTRYEQFF. DNA for the CDR3: TGTGCCAGCAGTGCCGGGACTAGATATGAGCAGTTCTTC.

In the case of this clone: Other DNA variants within this sample encode the same CDR3. The chain carries TRBV18 and TRBJ1-1; TRBD1 agrees at 7 bases. The CDR3 extends over 15 amino acids. Trimming at V came to 3 bases and at J to 0 bases, leaving 4 bases not matched to a gene. Germline CDR1 KGHSH, CDR2 LQKENI. The CDR3 sequence is CASSPPGQMNTEAFF. CDR3 nucleotide sequence: TGTGCCAGCTCACCCCCGGGACAGATGAACACTGAAGCTTTCTTT.

This chain connects TRBV5-1 to TRBJ2-7; maybe TRBD2 (7 bases). V lost 4 bases to trimming and J lost 3 bases, with 20 bases between them. This CDR3 is built from 16 residues. Germline V gives CDR1 SGHRS, CDR2 YFSETQ. The CDR3 reads CASSGGAAGTIYEQYF. The CDR3 region has the DNA TGCGCCAGCAGCGGGGGGGCGGCGGGGACTATCTACGAGCAGTACTTC.

V is TRBV6-5 and J is TRBJ1-6; D uncertain. The CDR3 is made up of 14 amino acids. Per germline, CDR1 MNHEY and CDR2 SVGAGI. With 6 bases removed from V and 7 bases from J, the gap between germline ends came to 13 bases. This CDR3 is CASRREFGNSPLHF. In DNA form, the CDR3 reads TGTGCCAGCAGGCGGGAGTTCGGGAATTCACCCCTCCACTTT.

The chain links TRBV9 to TRBJ2-2; 10 positions agree with TRBD2. The trim removed 0 bases at V and 6 bases at J, leaving 5 bases unmatched. CDR3 length: 16 amino acids. CDR1 and CDR2 from the germline V gene are SGDLS and YYNGEE. Written as DNA, the CDR3 is TGTGCCAGCAGCGTAGCTAGCGGGAGTGGCTCCGGGGAGCTGTTTTTT. It translates to CASSVASGSGSGELFF.

The chain links TRBV19 to TRBJ1-3; D is perhaps TRBD1 (5 bases). There are 15 residues in the CDR3. Trimming stripped 10 bases from V and 0 bases from J, with 16 bases between. Per the germline V gene, CDR1 is LNHDA and CDR2 is SQIVND (reference sequence). CDR3 DNA sequence: TGTGCCACCCTAGACAGAACTTACTCTGGAAACACCATATATTTT. This translates into CATLDRTYSGNTIYF.

This chain links TRBV3-1 (or the pseudogene TRBV3-2) with TRBJ2-3, with a tentative D call TRBD2 (6 bases). CDR1 is LGHDT, CDR2 YNNKEL, per germline (reference sequence). This CDR3 region has 17 residues. V was clipped by 2 bases and J by 2 bases, with 17 bases between them. The CDR3 sequence: CASSQRGWRGNTDTQYF. DNA of the CDR3: TGTGCCAGCAGCCAAAGAGGTTGGCGGGGCAACACAGATACGCAGTATTTT.

The rearrangement joins TRBV11-3 to TRBJ2-2; D unclear. This CDR3 has 12 amino acids. Trimming removed 5 bases from V and 5 bases from J, with 6 bases in between. Germline values: CDR1 SGHNT, CDR2 YENEEA. CDR3 coding DNA: TGTGCCAGCAGCCCTCGGACCGGGGAGCTGTTTTTT. It codes for CASSPRTGELFF.

V and J are TRBV5-1 and TRBJ2-3; 12 bases agree with TRBD2. Germline-derived CDR1 and CDR2 are SGHRS and YFSETQ. V shed 0 bases and J 2 bases; nucleotides not matched to a gene: 1. CDR3 length: 16 residues. The CDR3 region has the DNA TGCGCCAGCAGCTTGGGACTAGCGGGAGTCACAGATACGCAGTATTTT. Residues: CASSLGLAGVTDTQYF.

This chain joins TRBV4-2 and TRBJ1-2; TRBD1 might be the D (5 bases). Per germline, CDR1 LGHNA and CDR2 YNFKEQ. The CDR3 covers 15 residues. The V end lost 0 bases, the J end lost 4 bases, and 12 bases lay between the germline ends. The CDR3, as DNA: TGTGCCAGCAGCCAAGAAACCGGGACTTCCTATGGCTACACCTTC. Its protein is CASSQETGTSYGYTF.

The V gene is TRBV12-3 or TRBV12-4, the J gene TRBJ1-5, with 7 bases lining up with TRBD1. The CDR3 extends over 12 amino acids. With V trimmed by 9 bases and J by 4 bases, 3 bases remained unmatched. CDR3 amino acids: CARRQGNQPQHF. CDR3 nucleotide sequence: TGTGCCAGAAGACAGGGAAATCAGCCCCAGCATTTT.

The chain joins TRBV5-4 to TRBJ2-7, with 7 positions matching TRBD2. V lost 3 bases and J lost 0; bases outside the gene matches: 0. The germline gives CDR1 SGHNT, CDR2 YYREEE (reference sequence). The CDR3 loop spans 13 amino acids. CDR3 nucleotide sequence: TGTGCCAGCAGCTCTAGCGGCTCCTACGAGCAGTACTTC. This translates into CASSSSGSYEQYF. Variable domain in full (rest from reference TRBV5-4 and TRBJ2-7): ETGVTQSPTHLIKTRGQQVTLRCSSQSGHNTVSWYQQALGQGPQFIFQYYREEENGRGNFPPRFSGLQFPNYSSELNVNALELDDSALYLCASSSSGSYEQYFGPGTRLTVT.

This clone has more than one count but fewer than ten. The chain carries TRBV24-1 and TRBJ1-1; D perhaps matches TRBD1 (5 bases). The V gene's germline CDR1 is KGHDR and CDR2 SFDVKD. The CDR3 consists of 16 residues. Trimming removed 3 bases at V and 5 bases at J, with 18 bases between. CDR3: CATSDEKVPGGTEAFF. The CDR3 DNA reads TGTGCCACCAGTGATGAGAAGGTGCCCGGGGGTACTGAAGCTTTCTTT.